A selection of T cell receptor beta chains follows, all from one sample in a study of blood T cells in healthy people across ages. TCRdb passed the 5' RACE reads through MiXCR, listing each CDR3 protein once. The data contain roughly 1.5 million distinct CDR3 sequences, less than 45% of them singletons. The specimen sequenced was blood. The receptors stem from a woman aged 18-29 years in good health. Each CDR3 is given with its conserved first and last residue. The D gene is left open where the match is weak. Rows give clone size only sometimes, using once, few, many, or a class for an expanded clone.

d_call: TRBD2
clone_size: -
j_call: TRBJ2-3
v_call: TRBV4-1
cdr3_aa: CASSHGTSGDTDTQYF
cdr3_nt: TGCGCCAGCAGCCACGGGACTAGCGGGGACACAGATACGCAGTATTTT

d_call: TRBD2
clone_size: -
j_call: TRBJ2-5
v_call: TRBV7-2
cdr3_aa: CASSLAISGRQETQYF
cdr3_nt: TGTGCCAGCAGCTTAGCGATTAGCGGGAGACAAGAGACCCAGTACTTC

d_call: -
clone_size: once
j_call: TRBJ2-6
v_call: TRBV4-1
cdr3_aa: CASSQDGSLGANVLTF
cdr3_nt: TGCGCCAGCAGCCAAGATGGGTCTCTGGGGGCCAACGTCCTGACTTTC

d_call: -
clone_size: few
j_call: TRBJ1-2
v_call: TRBV7-6
cdr3_aa: CASSLEAGHYGYTF
cdr3_nt: TGTGCCAGCAGCTTAGAGGCGGGACACTATGGCTACACCTTC

d_call: TRBD1
clone_size: few
j_call: TRBJ1-1
v_call: TRBV7-2
cdr3_aa: CASSKTRQGMNTEAFF
cdr3_nt: TGTGCCAGCAGCAAGACTCGACAGGGCATGAACACTGAAGCTTTCTTT

d_call: -
clone_size: once
j_call: TRBJ1-1
v_call: TRBV10-3
cdr3_aa: CAIKQQGAEAFF
cdr3_nt: TGTGCCATCAAACAACAGGGAGCTGAAGCTTTCTTT

d_call: -
clone_size: few
j_call: TRBJ1-1
v_call: TRBV29-1
cdr3_aa: CSVGPGSLNTEAFF
cdr3_nt: TGCAGCGTGGGACCCGGGAGTCTGAACACTGAAGCTTTCTTT

d_call: TRBD1
clone_size: many
j_call: TRBJ2-5
v_call: TRBV27
cdr3_aa: CASSFPGGEETQYF
cdr3_nt: TGTGCCAGCAGTTTCCCAGGGGGAGAAGAGACCCAGTACTTC

d_call: -
clone_size: -
j_call: TRBJ1-3
v_call: TRBV7-2
cdr3_aa: CASSLVRSGNTIYF
cdr3_nt: TGTGCCAGCAGCTTAGTTAGGTCTGGAAACACCATATATTTT

d_call: -
clone_size: once
j_call: TRBJ1-1
v_call: TRBV6-6
cdr3_aa: CASSLGGVRGNTEAFF
cdr3_nt: TGTGCCAGCAGTTTAGGTGGGGTACGGGGAAACACTGAAGCTTTCTTT

d_call: -
clone_size: few
j_call: TRBJ1-6
v_call: TRBV20-1
cdr3_aa: CSARERGGTNSPLHF
cdr3_nt: TGCAGTGCTAGAGAGAGAGGGGGAACCAATTCACCCCTCCACTTT

d_call: -
clone_size: -
j_call: TRBJ2-7
v_call: TRBV5-1
cdr3_aa: CASSLNTFRFYEQYF
cdr3_nt: TGCGCCAGCAGCCTCAATACATTCCGTTTCTACGAGCAGTACTTC

d_call: TRBD1
clone_size: -
j_call: TRBJ2-7
v_call: TRBV27
cdr3_aa: CASSSPGQGLWDEQYF
cdr3_nt: TGTGCCAGCAGTTCCCCAGGACAGGGGTTGTGGGATGAGCAGTACTTC

d_call: TRBD1
clone_size: few
j_call: TRBJ1-4
v_call: TRBV29-1
cdr3_aa: CSVEKGTGGEKLFF
cdr3_nt: TGCAGCGTTGAAAAAGGGACAGGGGGTGAAAAACTGTTTTTT

d_call: -
clone_size: few
j_call: TRBJ1-6
v_call: TRBV27
cdr3_aa: CASRPGEPYNSPLHF
cdr3_nt: TGTGCCAGCAGACCAGGGGAACCCTATAATTCACCCCTCCACTTT

d_call: TRBD1
clone_size: -
j_call: TRBJ1-5
v_call: TRBV12-3/TRBV12-4
cdr3_aa: CASSAEPGQDNQPQHF
cdr3_nt: TGTGCCAGCAGCGCAGAACCGGGACAGGACAATCAGCCCCAGCATTTT

d_call: -
clone_size: -
j_call: TRBJ2-7
v_call: TRBV5-1
cdr3_aa: CANNPGHNSYEQYF
cdr3_nt: TGCGCCAACAACCCGGGACATAACTCCTACGAGCAGTACTTC

d_call: TRBD1
clone_size: few
j_call: TRBJ2-7
v_call: TRBV4-1
cdr3_aa: CASSQGTGVNEQYF
cdr3_nt: TGCGCCAGCAGCCAAGGGACAGGGGTGAACGAGCAGTACTTC

d_call: -
clone_size: many
j_call: TRBJ1-2
v_call: TRBV2
cdr3_aa: CASSFTVRDGYTF
cdr3_nt: TGTGCCAGCAGTTTCACGGTCCGCGATGGCTACACCTTC

d_call: TRBD2
clone_size: -
j_call: TRBJ2-5
v_call: TRBV6-2/TRBV6-3
cdr3_aa: CASRAGWANEQYF
cdr3_nt: TGTGCCAGCAGAGCGGGGTGGGCCAATGAGCAGTACTTC

d_call: -
clone_size: -
j_call: TRBJ2-7
v_call: TRBV7-2
cdr3_aa: CASGNRHEQYF
cdr3_nt: TGTGCCAGCGGCAACCGCCACGAGCAGTACTTC

d_call: -
clone_size: few
j_call: TRBJ1-6
v_call: TRBV28
cdr3_aa: CASQSTGKNSPLHF
cdr3_nt: TGTGCCAGCCAGAGTACAGGGAAAAATTCACCCCTCCACTTT

d_call: -
clone_size: few
j_call: TRBJ1-4
v_call: TRBV7-2
cdr3_aa: CASSLLGTEAEKLFF
cdr3_nt: TGTGCCAGCAGCTTATTGGGCACAGAGGCTGAAAAACTGTTTTTT

d_call: TRBD1
clone_size: -
j_call: TRBJ1-4
v_call: TRBV25-1
cdr3_aa: CASGDRGDEKLFF
cdr3_nt: TGTGCCAGTGGGGACAGGGGGGATGAAAAACTGTTTTTT

d_call: -
clone_size: -
j_call: TRBJ1-5
v_call: TRBV4-3
cdr3_aa: CASSQGLQGINQPQHF
cdr3_nt: TGCGCCAGCAGCCAAGGTTTGCAGGGAATCAATCAGCCCCAGCATTTT

d_call: -
clone_size: once
j_call: TRBJ1-4
v_call: TRBV3-1
cdr3_aa: CASSQDAFNEKLFF
cdr3_nt: TGTGCCAGCAGCCAGGACGCCTTTAATGAAAAACTGTTTTTT

d_call: TRBD1
clone_size: few
j_call: TRBJ2-5
v_call: TRBV20-1
cdr3_aa: CSARARTGQETQYF
cdr3_nt: TGCAGTGCTAGAGCCCGGACAGGGCAAGAGACCCAGTACTTC

d_call: -
clone_size: -
j_call: TRBJ2-1
v_call: TRBV6-1
cdr3_aa: CASSEGRTVYNEQFF
cdr3_nt: TGTGCCAGCAGTGAAGGAAGAACAGTCTACAATGAGCAGTTCTTC

d_call: -
clone_size: once
j_call: TRBJ2-3
v_call: TRBV2
cdr3_aa: CASRRLTDTQYF
cdr3_nt: TGTGCCAGCAGGAGGCTAACAGATACGCAGTATTTT

d_call: TRBD2
clone_size: many
j_call: TRBJ2-7
v_call: TRBV3-1
cdr3_aa: CASSQGIAGGWEQYF
cdr3_nt: TGTGCCAGCAGCCAAGGTATAGCGGGAGGATGGGAGCAGTACTTC

d_call: -
clone_size: -
j_call: TRBJ1-2
v_call: TRBV6-6
cdr3_aa: CASSQQGPNTGYTF
cdr3_nt: TGTGCCAGCAGCCAACAGGGTCCTAATACAGGCTACACCTTC

d_call: -
clone_size: -
j_call: TRBJ1-6
v_call: TRBV29-1
cdr3_aa: CSVGMGAGSPLHF
cdr3_nt: TGCAGCGTTGGAATGGGGGCGGGTTCACCCCTCCACTTT

d_call: -
clone_size: -
j_call: TRBJ1-1
v_call: TRBV12-3/TRBV12-4
cdr3_aa: CASRAGEGPPEAFF
cdr3_nt: TGTGCCAGCAGGGCTGGCGAGGGGCCCCCTGAAGCTTTCTTT

d_call: -
clone_size: -
j_call: TRBJ1-1
v_call: TRBV7-9
cdr3_aa: CASSPAGRTEAFF
cdr3_nt: TGTGCCAGCTCACCTGCGGGGAGGACTGAAGCTTTCTTT

d_call: TRBD1
clone_size: -
j_call: TRBJ2-6
v_call: TRBV6-5
cdr3_aa: CASGRDSNSGANVLTF
cdr3_nt: TGTGCCAGTGGCCGGGACAGCAACTCTGGGGCCAACGTCCTGACTTTC

d_call: -
clone_size: few
j_call: TRBJ1-5
v_call: TRBV12-3/TRBV12-4
cdr3_aa: CASMFGGGNQPQHF
cdr3_nt: TGTGCCAGCATGTTCGGGGGAGGCAATCAGCCCCAGCATTTT

d_call: -
clone_size: few
j_call: TRBJ2-1
v_call: TRBV7-3
cdr3_aa: CASSSYNLDRKYEQFF
cdr3_nt: TGTGCCAGCAGCTCGTACAACCTAGACAGAAAATATGAGCAGTTCTTC

d_call: TRBD1
clone_size: few
j_call: TRBJ2-7
v_call: TRBV2
cdr3_aa: CASRFPGTGGLYEQYF
cdr3_nt: TGTGCCAGCAGGTTCCCCGGGACAGGGGGCCTCTACGAGCAGTACTTC

d_call: -
clone_size: -
j_call: TRBJ1-5
v_call: TRBV27
cdr3_aa: CASSFSVSANQPQHF
cdr3_nt: TGTGCCAGCAGTTTTAGTGTCAGTGCAAATCAGCCCCAGCATTTT

d_call: TRBD2
clone_size: -
j_call: TRBJ2-1
v_call: TRBV27
cdr3_aa: CASSFTSGGAGYNEQFF
cdr3_nt: TGTGCCAGCAGTTTCACTAGCGGGGGGGCGGGTTACAATGAGCAGTTCTTC

d_call: TRBD2
clone_size: -
j_call: TRBJ2-7
v_call: TRBV7-8
cdr3_aa: CASSLGWSGSAYEQYF
cdr3_nt: TGTGCCAGCAGCTTAGGGTGGAGCGGGAGCGCCTACGAGCAGTACTTC

d_call: TRBD1
clone_size: once
j_call: TRBJ2-7
v_call: TRBV11-2
cdr3_aa: CASSSRTGTDEQYF
cdr3_nt: TGTGCCAGCAGCTCCCGGACAGGGACCGATGAGCAGTACTTC

d_call: -
clone_size: -
j_call: TRBJ2-3
v_call: TRBV7-9
cdr3_aa: CASSSRRHGTVFMSDTQYF
cdr3_nt: TGTGCCAGCAGCTCCCGGAGACACGGGACGGTCTTCATGTCTGATACGCAGTATTTT

d_call: -
clone_size: -
j_call: TRBJ2-1
v_call: TRBV20-1
cdr3_aa: CSALGSSYNEQVF
cdr3_nt: TGCAGTGCCCTCGGGAGCTCCTACAATGAGCAGGTCTTC

d_call: -
clone_size: -
j_call: TRBJ1-2
v_call: TRBV5-1
cdr3_aa: CASSVLDGNYGYTF
cdr3_nt: TGCGCCAGCAGCGTACTGGACGGCAACTATGGCTACACCTTC

d_call: -
clone_size: few
j_call: TRBJ1-4
v_call: TRBV7-9
cdr3_aa: CASSLVPSTEKLFF
cdr3_nt: TGTGCCAGCAGCTTAGTCCCCAGCACAGAAAAACTGTTTTTT

d_call: -
clone_size: -
j_call: TRBJ1-3
v_call: TRBV21-1
cdr3_aa: CASRDGTGNTIYF
cdr3_nt: TGTGCCAGCAGGGATGGAACGGGAAACACCATATATTTT

d_call: TRBD2
clone_size: -
j_call: TRBJ2-7
v_call: TRBV6-5
cdr3_aa: CASRRSGLADYNEQYF
cdr3_nt: TGTGCCAGCAGGCGATCGGGACTAGCGGACTACAATGAGCAGTACTTC